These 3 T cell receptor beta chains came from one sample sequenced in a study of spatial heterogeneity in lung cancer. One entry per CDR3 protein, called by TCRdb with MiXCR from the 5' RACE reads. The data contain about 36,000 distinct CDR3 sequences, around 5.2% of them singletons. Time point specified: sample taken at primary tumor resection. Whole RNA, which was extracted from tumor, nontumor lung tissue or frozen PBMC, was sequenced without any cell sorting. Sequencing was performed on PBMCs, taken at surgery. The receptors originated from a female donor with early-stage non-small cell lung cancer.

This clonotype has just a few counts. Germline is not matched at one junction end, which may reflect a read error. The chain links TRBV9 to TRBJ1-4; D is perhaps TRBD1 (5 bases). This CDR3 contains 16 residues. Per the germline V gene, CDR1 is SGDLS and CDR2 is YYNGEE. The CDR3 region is CASSEGRGPSNEKLFF. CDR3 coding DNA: TGTGCCAGCAGCGAGGGAAGGGGCCCTTCTAACGAAAAACTGTTTTTT.

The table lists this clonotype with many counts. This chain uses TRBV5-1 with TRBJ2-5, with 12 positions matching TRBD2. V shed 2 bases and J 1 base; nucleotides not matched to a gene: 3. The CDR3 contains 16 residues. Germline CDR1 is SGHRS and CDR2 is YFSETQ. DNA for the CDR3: TGCGCCAGCAGCTTTGGGACTAGCGGGTTCCAAGAGACCCAGTACTTC. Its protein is CASSFGTSGFQETQYF.

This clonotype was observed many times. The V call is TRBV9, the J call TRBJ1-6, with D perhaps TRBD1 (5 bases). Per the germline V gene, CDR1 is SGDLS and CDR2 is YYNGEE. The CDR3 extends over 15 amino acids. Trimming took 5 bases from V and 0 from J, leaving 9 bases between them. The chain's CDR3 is CASRRGYSYNSPLHF. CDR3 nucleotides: TGTGCCAGCAGGAGGGGCTACTCCTATAATTCACCCCTCCACTTT.